This paragraph reports one T cell receptor beta chain. As yet, its antigen is unknown. V lost 3 bases and J 1 base, leaving 6 bases between the germline ends. From germline, CDR1 is PRHDT and CDR2 FYEKMQ (reference sequence). This CDR3 comprises 14 residues. This specimen belongs to a study of a mutant IDH1 vaccine in newly diagnosed glioma. Overall study: Initiation of the vaccine course occurred 4-6 weeks after radiotherapy alone, or alongside temozolomide cycles. A roughly 60% male, about 40% female split and a mean age of approximately 38 years characterized treated patients.

Generated by immunoSEQ multiplex PCR, the TCRdb table keeps only in-frame clones and is missing some. This table has 30,000 to 35,000 clones, around nine tenths appearing once. Described time point: week 47, end of study. Alongside topical imiquimod, each dose of vaccine comprised 300 ug of mutant IDH1 20-mer peptide. The donor cohort comprised cases of new WHO grade 3 or 4 IDH1-mutant, ATRX-lost astrocytoma. Regarding the study as a whole: The authors found pseudoprogression apparently unrelated to changes in top peripheral T cell clonotypes.

Specimen: PBMCs, collected from a glioma patient whose treatment included an IDH1 peptide vaccine. The J gene is TRBJ2-2, the V gene TRBV13; D remains ambiguous. The sequence was obtained from a woman in her 30s with glioma. This CDR3 reads CASSFGQNTGELFF. CDR3 bases: TGTGCCAGCAGCTTCGGCCAGAACACCGGGGAGCTGTTTTTT.